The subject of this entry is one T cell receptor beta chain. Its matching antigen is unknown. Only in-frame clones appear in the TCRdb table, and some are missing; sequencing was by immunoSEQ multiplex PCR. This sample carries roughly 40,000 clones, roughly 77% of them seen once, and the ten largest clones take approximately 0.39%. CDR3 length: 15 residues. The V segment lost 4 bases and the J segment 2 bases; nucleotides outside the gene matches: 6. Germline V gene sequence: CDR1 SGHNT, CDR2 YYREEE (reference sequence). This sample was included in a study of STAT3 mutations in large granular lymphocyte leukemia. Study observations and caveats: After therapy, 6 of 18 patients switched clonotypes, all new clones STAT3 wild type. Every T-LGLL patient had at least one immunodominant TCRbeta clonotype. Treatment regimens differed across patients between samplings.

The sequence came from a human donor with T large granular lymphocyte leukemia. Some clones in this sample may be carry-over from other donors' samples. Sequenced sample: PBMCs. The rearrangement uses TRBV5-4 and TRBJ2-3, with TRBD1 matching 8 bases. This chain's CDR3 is CASSEETGVTDTQYF. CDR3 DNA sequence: TGTGCCAGCAGCGAGGAGACAGGGGTCACAGATACGCAGTATTTT.